Following are 7 T cell receptor beta chains from one sample sequenced in a study of T cells in Graves' hyperthyroidism and ophthalmopathy. What was amplified from RNA transcripts were TCR beta CDR3 regions. HTBI primers were the set used in a first-round RT-PCR of the TCR CDR3. TCRdb reprocessed the multiplex PCR reads with MiXCR, giving one entry per CDR3 protein. This table has about 350,000 distinct CDR3 sequences, nearly 15% appearing once. The sample consisted of blood. These receptors came from a woman aged 55 to 70 with Graves' ophthalmopathy.

The gene calls are TRBV18 and TRBJ2-3; a weak D match, TRBD2 (6 bases). V lost 1 base and J 1 base, leaving 15 bases between the germline ends. Germline lookup yields CDR1 KGHSH and CDR2 LQKENI. The CDR3 length is 17 residues. The CDR3 DNA reads TGTGCCAGCTCACCACAAATACTAGCAACGGGCACAGATACGCAGTATTTT. Its translation: CASSPQILATGTDTQYF.

The sample holds many counts of this clonotype. This chain joins TRBV5-6 and TRBJ2-1, with 11 bases that match TRBD2. Germline CDR1 is SGHDT and CDR2 is YYEEEE. The CDR3 runs 17 residues. Unmatched junction bases numbered 9, after V lost 3 bases and J lost 4 bases. The CDR3 loop reads CASSYLTGTSGYNEQFF. DNA for the CDR3: TGTGCCAGCAGCTATTTGACCGGGACTAGCGGTTACAATGAGCAGTTCTTC.

This clonotype has more than one count but fewer than ten. CDR3: CASSATGAHAYEQYF. DNA for the CDR3: TGTGCCAGCAGCGCGACAGGGGCCCATGCCTACGAGCAGTACTTC. The chain employs TRBV9 and TRBJ2-7; TRBD1 matches 8 bases. This CDR3 is 15 amino acids long. V trimming: 3 bases; J trimming: 2 bases; junction bases outside the gene matches: 7. Germline V CDR1 and CDR2: SGDLS, YYNGEE. Variable domain in full (rest from reference TRBV9 and TRBJ2-7): DSGVTQTPKHLITATGQRVTLRCSPRSGDLSVYWYQQSLDQGLQFLIQYYNGEERAKGNILERFSAQQFPDLHSELNLSSLELGDSALYFCASSATGAHAYEQYFGPGTRLTVT.

This clonotype was detected ten times or more. V gene TRBV7-9 combines with J gene TRBJ1-1; 11 bases match TRBD1. There are 14 residues in the CDR3. V lost 2 bases to trimming and J lost 10 bases; unmatched junction nucleotides: 6. Germline V gives CDR1 SEHNR, CDR2 FQNEAQ (reference sequence). The CDR3 spells CASSLRTGGSGAFF. In DNA form, the CDR3 reads TGTGCCAGCAGCTTAAGGACAGGGGGCTCTGGAGCTTTCTTT.

A few counts support this clonotype. The chain recombines TRBV11-2 with TRBJ2-7; 14 bases fit TRBD2. The CDR3 is made up of 15 amino acids. Germline V CDR1 and CDR2: SGHAT, FQNNGV. The V segment lost 4 bases and the J segment 6 bases; nucleotides outside the gene matches: 5. CDR3 DNA sequence: TGTGCCAGCAGCTCTAGACTAGCGGGAGGGCTCGAGCAGTACTTC. Protein sequence: CASSSRLAGGLEQYF.

The V gene is TRBV20-1, the J gene TRBJ2-6; unclear D gene. Between the trimmed V and J ends, which lost 3 bases and 3 bases, there was a span of 9 bases. The CDR3 runs 14 residues. CDR1 DFQATT and CDR2 SNEGSKA come from the germline V gene (reference sequence). The CDR3 nucleotides are TGCAGTGCTAGTTTGGCCGTTGGGGCCAACGTCCTGACTTTC. It specifies CSASLAVGANVLTF.

This clonotype was observed a few times. The V call is TRBV7-2, the J call TRBJ1-6; D might be TRBD1 (6 bases). This CDR3 comprises 15 residues. V was pared by 2 bases and J by 10 bases, with 15 bases between. CDR1 and CDR2 (germline): SGHTA, FQGNSA. The CDR3 DNA sequence: TGTGCCAGCAGCTTATTAGGGGGGGAAGAGTCACCCCTCCACTTT. Translation gives CASSLLGGEESPLHF.